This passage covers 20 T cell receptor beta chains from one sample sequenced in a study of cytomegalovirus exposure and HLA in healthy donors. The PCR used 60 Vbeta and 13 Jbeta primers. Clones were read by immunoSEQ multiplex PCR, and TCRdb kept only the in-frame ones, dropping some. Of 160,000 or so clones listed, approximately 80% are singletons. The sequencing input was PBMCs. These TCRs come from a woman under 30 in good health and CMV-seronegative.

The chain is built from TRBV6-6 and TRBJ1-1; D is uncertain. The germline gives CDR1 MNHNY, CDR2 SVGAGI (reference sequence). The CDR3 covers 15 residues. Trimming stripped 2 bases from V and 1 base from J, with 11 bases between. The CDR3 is CASSYPVAGNTEAFF. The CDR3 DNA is TGTGCCAGCAGTTACCCCGTTGCAGGGAACACTGAAGCTTTCTTT.

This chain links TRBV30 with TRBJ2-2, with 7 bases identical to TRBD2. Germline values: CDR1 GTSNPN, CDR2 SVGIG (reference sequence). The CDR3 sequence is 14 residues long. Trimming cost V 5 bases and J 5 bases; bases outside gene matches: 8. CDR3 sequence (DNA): TGTGCCTGGGGGCCGGGGGGATGGACCGGGGAGCTGTTTTTT. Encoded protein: CAWGPGGWTGELFF. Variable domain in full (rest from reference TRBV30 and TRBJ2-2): SQTIHQWPATLVQPVGSPLSLECTVEGTSNPNLYWYRQAAGRGLQLLFYSVGIGQISSEVPQNLSASRPQDRQFILSSKKLLLSDSGFYLCAWGPGGWTGELFFGEGSRLTVL.

CDR3 in amino acids: CASSLLSGLATSTDTQYF. In DNA form, the CDR3 reads TGTGCCAGCAGCCTCCTCTCGGGGTTGGCTACTAGCACAGATACGCAGTATTTT. This chain connects TRBV4-2 to TRBJ2-3; the D gene is possibly TRBD2 (5 bases). Germline V gives CDR1 LGHNA, CDR2 YNFKEQ. The CDR3 runs to 18 residues. V was trimmed by 4 bases and J by 0 bases, leaving 20 bases between them.

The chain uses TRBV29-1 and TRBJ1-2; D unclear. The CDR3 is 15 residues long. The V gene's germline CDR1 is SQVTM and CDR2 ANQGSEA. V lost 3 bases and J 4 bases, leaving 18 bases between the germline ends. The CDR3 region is CSVDRSRPLSYGYTF. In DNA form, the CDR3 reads TGCAGCGTTGATCGTTCCAGGCCGTTGAGCTATGGCTACACCTTC.

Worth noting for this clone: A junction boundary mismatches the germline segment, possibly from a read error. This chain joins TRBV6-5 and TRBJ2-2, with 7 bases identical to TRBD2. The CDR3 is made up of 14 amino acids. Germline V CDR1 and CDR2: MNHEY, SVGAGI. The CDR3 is CASGYGGSTGELFF. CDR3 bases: TGTGCCAGCGGTTACGGCGGGAGTACCGGGGAGCTGTTTTTT.

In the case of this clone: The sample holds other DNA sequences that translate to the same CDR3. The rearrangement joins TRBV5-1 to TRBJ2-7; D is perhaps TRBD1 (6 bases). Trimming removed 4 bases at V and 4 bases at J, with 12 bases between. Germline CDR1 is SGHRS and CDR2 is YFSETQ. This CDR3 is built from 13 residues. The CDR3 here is CASSRTGSYEQYF. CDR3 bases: TGCGCCAGCAGCAGAACAGGGTCGTACGAGCAGTACTTC.

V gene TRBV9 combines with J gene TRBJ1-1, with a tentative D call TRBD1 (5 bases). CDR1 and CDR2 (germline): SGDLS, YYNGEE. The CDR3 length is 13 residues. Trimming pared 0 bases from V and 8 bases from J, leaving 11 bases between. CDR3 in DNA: TGTGCCAGCAGCGTAGGGGGCGAAACGGAAGCTTTCTTT. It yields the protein CASSVGGETEAFF.

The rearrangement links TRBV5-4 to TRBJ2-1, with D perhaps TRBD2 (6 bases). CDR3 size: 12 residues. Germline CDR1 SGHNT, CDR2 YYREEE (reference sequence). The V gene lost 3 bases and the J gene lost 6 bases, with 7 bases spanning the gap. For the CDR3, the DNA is TGTGCCAGCAGCTCGCGGGGCAATGAGCAGTTCTTC. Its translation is CASSSRGNEQFF.

CDR3 sequence (DNA): TGTGCCAGTAGTTTCCTCGGGGCTGAAGCTTTCTTT. This encodes CASSFLGAEAFF. V gene TRBV19 combines with J gene TRBJ1-1; D is uncertain. The ends were cut back, 5 bases at V and 6 bases at J, with 10 bases in the middle. The germline V gene has CDR1 LNHDA and CDR2 SQIVND (reference sequence). The CDR3 covers 12 residues.

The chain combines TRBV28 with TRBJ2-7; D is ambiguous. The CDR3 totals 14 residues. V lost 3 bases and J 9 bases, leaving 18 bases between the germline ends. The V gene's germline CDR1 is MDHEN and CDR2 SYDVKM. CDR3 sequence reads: CASSFRDIIVTQYF. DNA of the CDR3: TGTGCCAGCAGTTTTCGAGATATTATTGTAACGCAGTACTTC.

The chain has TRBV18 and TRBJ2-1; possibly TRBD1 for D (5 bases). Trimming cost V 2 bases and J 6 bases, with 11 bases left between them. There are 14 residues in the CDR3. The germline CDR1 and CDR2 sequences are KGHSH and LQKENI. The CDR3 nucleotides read TGTGCCAGCTCACCAAATGCCAGGGTCAATGAGCAGTTCTTC. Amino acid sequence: CASSPNARVNEQFF.

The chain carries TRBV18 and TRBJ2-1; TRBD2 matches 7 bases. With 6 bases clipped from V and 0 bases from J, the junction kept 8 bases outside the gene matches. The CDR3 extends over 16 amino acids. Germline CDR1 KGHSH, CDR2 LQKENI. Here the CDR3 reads CASSPTSSSSYNEQFF. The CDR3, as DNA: TGTGCCAGCTCGCCGACTAGCTCAAGCTCCTACAATGAGCAGTTCTTC.

DNA of the CDR3: TGTGCCAGTAGTATAGATGTGGCAGGGCAAGGTCAGCCCCAGCATTTT. Its protein product is CASSIDVAGQGQPQHF. The J gene is TRBJ1-5, the V gene TRBV19, with a possible D match to TRBD1 (5 bases). The germline CDR1 and CDR2 sequences are LNHDA and SQIVND (reference sequence). The CDR3 has 16 amino acids. V lost 0 bases and J lost 6, with 15 bases in between.

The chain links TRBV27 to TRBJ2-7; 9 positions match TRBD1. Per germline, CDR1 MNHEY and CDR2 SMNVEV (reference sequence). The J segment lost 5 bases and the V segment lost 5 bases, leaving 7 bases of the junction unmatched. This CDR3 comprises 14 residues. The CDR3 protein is CASSPGTGRDEQYF. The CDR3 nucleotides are TGTGCCAGCAGTCCCGGGACAGGGCGCGACGAGCAGTACTTC.

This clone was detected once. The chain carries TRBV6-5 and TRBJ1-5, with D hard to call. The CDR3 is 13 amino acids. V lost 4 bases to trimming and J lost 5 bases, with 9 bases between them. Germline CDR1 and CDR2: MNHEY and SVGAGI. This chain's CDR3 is CASSSQVYQPQHF. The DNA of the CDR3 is TGTGCCAGCAGTTCCCAGGTGTATCAGCCCCAGCATTTT.

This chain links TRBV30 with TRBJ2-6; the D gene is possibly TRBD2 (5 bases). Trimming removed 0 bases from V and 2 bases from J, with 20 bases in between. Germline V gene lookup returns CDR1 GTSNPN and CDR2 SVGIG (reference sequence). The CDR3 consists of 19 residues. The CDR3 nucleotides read TGTGCCTGGAGTGTACTAGGAGGTGAAGCCTGGACTGGGGCCAACGTCCTGACTTTC. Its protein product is CAWSVLGGEAWTGANVLTF.

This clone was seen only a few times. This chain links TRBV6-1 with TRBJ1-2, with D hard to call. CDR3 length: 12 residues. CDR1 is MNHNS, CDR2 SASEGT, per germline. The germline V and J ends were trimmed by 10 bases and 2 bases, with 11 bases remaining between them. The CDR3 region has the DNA TGTGCCATAGGACTGCCAAACTATGGCTACACCTTC. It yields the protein CAIGLPNYGYTF.

This CDR3 is CASSLAGVYNEQFF. The CDR3 DNA reads as TGTGCCAGCAGCCTGGCGGGGGTATACAATGAGCAGTTCTTC. The rearrangement uses TRBV5-4 and TRBJ2-1; TRBD2 agrees at 7 bases. Germline CDR1 SGHNT, CDR2 YYREEE (reference sequence). This CDR3 region has 14 residues. The J segment lost 4 bases and the V segment lost 4 bases, leaving 5 bases of the junction unmatched.

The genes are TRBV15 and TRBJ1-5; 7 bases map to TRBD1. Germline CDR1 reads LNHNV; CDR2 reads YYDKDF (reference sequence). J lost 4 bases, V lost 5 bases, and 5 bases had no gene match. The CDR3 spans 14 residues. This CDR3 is CATSRQGVNQPQHF. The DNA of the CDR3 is TGTGCCACCAGCCGACAGGGTGTGAATCAGCCCCAGCATTTT. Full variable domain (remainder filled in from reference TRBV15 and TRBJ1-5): DAMVIQNPRYQVTQFGKPVTLSCSQTLNHNVMYWYQQKSSQAPKLLFHYYDKDFNNEADTPDNFQSRRPNTSFCFLDIRSPGLGDTAMYLCATSRQGVNQPQHFGDGTRLSIL.

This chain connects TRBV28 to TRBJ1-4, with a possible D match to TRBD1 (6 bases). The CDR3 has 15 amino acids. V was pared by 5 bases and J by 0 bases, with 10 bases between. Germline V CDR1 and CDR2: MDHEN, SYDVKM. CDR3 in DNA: TGTGCCAGCAGTAAGACAGGCGCAACTAATGAAAAACTGTTTTTT. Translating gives CASSKTGATNEKLFF.